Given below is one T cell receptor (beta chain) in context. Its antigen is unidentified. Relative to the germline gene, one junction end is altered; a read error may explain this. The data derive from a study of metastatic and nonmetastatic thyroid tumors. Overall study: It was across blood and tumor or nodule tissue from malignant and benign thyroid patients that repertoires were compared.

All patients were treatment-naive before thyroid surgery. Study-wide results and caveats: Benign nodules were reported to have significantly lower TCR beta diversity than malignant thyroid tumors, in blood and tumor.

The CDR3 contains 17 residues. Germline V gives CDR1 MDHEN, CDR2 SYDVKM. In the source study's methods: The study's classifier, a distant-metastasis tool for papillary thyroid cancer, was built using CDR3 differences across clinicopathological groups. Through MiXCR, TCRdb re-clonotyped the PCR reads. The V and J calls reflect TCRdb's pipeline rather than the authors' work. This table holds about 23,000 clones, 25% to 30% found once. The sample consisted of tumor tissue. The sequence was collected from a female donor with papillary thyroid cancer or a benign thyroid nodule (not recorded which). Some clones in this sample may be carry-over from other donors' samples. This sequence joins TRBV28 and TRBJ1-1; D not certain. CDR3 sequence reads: CASSLHPLGPPLAEDFF. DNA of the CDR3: TGTGCCAGCAGTTTACATCCACTGGGTCCGCCGCTGGCTGAAGATTTCTTT.